The clone carrying this TCR beta chain was detected ten times or more. The data are from a study of T cells after yellow fever vaccination. MiXCR was run by TCRdb on the 5' RACE reads, yielding one entry per CDR3 protein. The sample carries approximately 120,000 distinct CDR3 sequences, nearly 7.5% recorded once. Trimming removed 4 bases at V and 5 bases at J, with 13 bases between. Germline CDR1 is SGDLS and CDR2 is YYNGEE. CDR3 size: 14 residues. The clonotype was recovered from a man between 18 and 29 years old who received the YFV17D yellow fever vaccine. This sequence joins TRBV9 and TRBJ2-1; D might be TRBD1 (5 bases). The material was CD4+ T cells sorted from PBMCs, obtained 10 to 11 days after the first yellow fever vaccination. CDR3 sequence (DNA): TGTGCCAGCAGCCCCATCTCGACAGACAATGAGCAGTTCTTC. Translating gives CASSPISTDNEQFF.